These 16 T cell receptor beta chains were sequenced from one sample in a study of cytomegalovirus exposure and HLA in healthy donors. Sequencing was performed with immunoSEQ multiplex PCR; in TCRdb, only in-frame clones are kept and a portion is missing. This sample has about 130,000 clones, with approximately 89% found just once. Sample: PBMCs. The receptors derive from a young man in good health and CMV-seronegative.

The V call is TRBV5-5, the J call TRBJ2-3; tentative D call: TRBD2 (7 bases). Trimming cost V 4 bases and J 1 base, with 13 bases left between them. The CDR3 has 15 residues. Germline CDR1 is SGHKS and CDR2 is YYEKEE (reference sequence). In DNA, the CDR3 is TGTGCCAGCAGCCTACAGGGAGGGGGCACAGATACGCAGTATTTT. As protein: CASSLQGGGTDTQYF.

The chain recombines TRBV4-1 with TRBJ1-1; D uncertain. Germline-derived CDR1 and CDR2 are MGHRA and YSYEKL. Deletions cut 1 base from V and 6 bases from J, with 15 bases between. This CDR3 has 15 amino acids. CDR3 residues: CASSQAAQNSPEAFF. In DNA form, the CDR3 reads TGCGCCAGCAGCCAAGCCGCACAGAATTCCCCTGAAGCTTTCTTT.

V is TRBV27 and J is TRBJ1-1; 7 nucleotides align to TRBD1. The CDR3 spans 16 residues. V shed 1 base, J shed 1 base, and the junction held 6 bases outside the gene matches. Germline assignment: CDR1 MNHEY and CDR2 SMNVEV (reference sequence). The CDR3 DNA follows: TGTGCCAGCAGTTTATTAGACCGGACAGGGAACACTGAAGCTTTCTTT. Translation: CASSLLDRTGNTEAFF.

The table lists this clone with a count of one. The chain joins TRBV7-2 to TRBJ1-2; 8 bases line up with TRBD1. The V gene's germline CDR1 is SGHTA and CDR2 FQGNSA. Trimming cost V 0 bases and J 2 bases; bases outside gene matches: 2. The CDR3 has 15 residues. CDR3 loop: CASSLAQGANYGYTF. The DNA for the CDR3 is TGTGCCAGCAGCTTAGCGCAGGGGGCGAACTATGGCTACACCTTC.

The V and J genes are TRBV27 and TRBJ2-3; the match to TRBD2 covers 15 bases. Germline V gene sequence: CDR1 MNHEY, CDR2 SMNVEV (reference sequence). The CDR3 loop spans 17 amino acids. J was trimmed by 6 bases and V by 6 bases; bases with no gene match: 10. CDR3: CASSIPPGLAGGDTQYF. Written as DNA, the CDR3 is TGTGCCAGCAGCATCCCCCCGGGACTAGCGGGGGGCGATACGCAGTATTTT.

The V and J genes are TRBV27 and TRBJ2-3; a possible D gene is TRBD1 (6 bases). The CDR3 is 15 amino acids. CDR1 is MNHEY, CDR2 SMNVEV, per germline (reference sequence). V lost 6 bases and J lost 6, with 19 bases in between. CDR3 amino acids: CASSGGQSRRDTQYF. In DNA, the CDR3 is TGTGCCAGCAGCGGCGGACAGTCCAGGCGGGATACGCAGTATTTT.

In this sample, this clone turned up a few times. The gene calls are TRBV6-1 and TRBJ1-2; D unresolved. V was trimmed by 2 bases and J by 6 bases, leaving 4 bases between them. Germline V gene lookup returns CDR1 MNHNS and CDR2 SASEGT. The CDR3 spans 11 residues. The CDR3 sequence is CASSESHGYTF. In DNA, the CDR3 is TGTGCCAGCAGTGAATCTCATGGCTACACCTTC.

This clone was detected only once. V and J are TRBV28 and TRBJ1-2; maybe TRBD1 (6 bases). The CDR3 runs 15 residues. The germline V and J ends were trimmed by 6 bases and 1 base, with 15 bases remaining between them. Per the germline V gene, CDR1 is MDHEN and CDR2 is SYDVKM. The CDR3 loop reads CASRLPQQGNYGYTF. DNA of the CDR3: TGTGCCAGCAGGCTACCCCAACAGGGTAACTATGGCTACACCTTC.

The chain has TRBV28 and TRBJ1-1, with D maybe TRBD1 (5 bases). V was shortened by 2 bases and J by 5 bases, with 9 bases between the two germline ends. This CDR3 contains 13 residues. Germline V lookup: CDR1 MDHEN, CDR2 SYDVKM. The CDR3 loop is CASSLSGGTEAFF. The CDR3 nucleotides are TGTGCCAGCAGTTTAAGCGGGGGGACTGAAGCTTTCTTT.

The chain employs TRBV5-1 and TRBJ2-5; TRBD1 agrees at 10 bases. The tail of the sequence fits TRBJ2-7 better, so the J call may be wrong. This CDR3 region has 14 residues. In germline, CDR1 is SGHRS, CDR2 YFSETQ. CDR3 coding DNA: TGCGCCAGCAGCCGGAGACAGGGGGCAGGCGAGCAGTACTTC. Translated, it gives CASSRRQGAGEQYF.

The V and J genes are TRBV28 and TRBJ2-5; TRBD2 agrees at 7 bases. The CDR3 is 19 amino acids. V shed 4 bases, J shed 2 bases, and the junction held 19 bases outside the gene matches. Per germline, CDR1 MDHEN and CDR2 SYDVKM. The CDR3 is CASSSPSGGGIQGQETQYF. CDR3 nucleotides: TGTGCCAGCAGTTCCCCGTCGGGGGGTGGCATCCAAGGACAAGAGACCCAGTACTTC.

V and J are TRBV5-4 and TRBJ2-7; 7 bases match TRBD2. Germline-derived CDR1 and CDR2 are SGHNT and YYREEE (reference sequence). CDR3 length: 14 amino acids. Unmatched junction bases numbered 3, after V lost 0 bases and J lost 3 bases. The CDR3 spells CASSLVGGSYEQYF. The CDR3 coding sequence is TGTGCCAGCAGCTTGGTGGGGGGGAGCTACGAGCAGTACTTC. Variable domain in full (rest from reference TRBV5-4 and TRBJ2-7): ETGVTQSPTHLIKTRGQQVTLRCSSQSGHNTVSWYQQALGQGPQFIFQYYREEENGRGNFPPRFSGLQFPNYSSELNVNALELDDSALYLCASSLVGGSYEQYFGPGTRLTVT.

The genes are TRBV2 and TRBJ1-5; D unresolved. V was pared by 5 bases and J by 1 base, with 12 bases between. Germline assignment: CDR1 SNHLY and CDR2 FYNNEI. This CDR3 region has 15 residues. CDR3 DNA sequence: TGTGCCAGCAGTACGGACGGAGGGAGCAATCAGCCCCAGCATTTT. This sequence encodes CASSTDGGSNQPQHF.

The genes are TRBV9 and TRBJ2-5; perhaps TRBD2 as D (7 bases). The CDR3 spans 14 residues. Germline values: CDR1 SGDLS, CDR2 YYNGEE. V was pared by 4 bases and J by 5 bases, with 15 bases between. The CDR3 here is CASSLMGGAETQYF. The CDR3 nucleotides read TGTGCCAGCAGCCTCATGGGGGGGGCGGAGACCCAGTACTTC.

The chain carries TRBV2 and TRBJ2-2; 8 positions match TRBD1. Trimming cost V 6 bases and J 4 bases; bases outside gene matches: 7. CDR1 is SNHLY, CDR2 FYNNEI, per germline. The length of the CDR3 is 15 residues. CDR3 in amino acids: CASRLTDRVTGELFF. The DNA for the CDR3 is TGTGCCAGCAGATTAACGGACAGGGTCACCGGGGAGCTGTTTTTT.

The V and J genes are TRBV27 and TRBJ2-7; 10 bases align to TRBD1. With 5 bases clipped from V and 3 bases from J, the junction kept 7 bases outside the gene matches. The CDR3 is 15 amino acids. The germline V gene has CDR1 MNHEY and CDR2 SMNVEV (reference sequence). The CDR3 DNA is TGTGCCAGCAGTCCGCAGGGACAGGGGCGCTACGAGCAGTACTTC. It encodes CASSPQGQGRYEQYF.